The next 7 T cell receptor beta chains were all read from a single sample in a study of shared clonotypes between healthy human individuals. Profiled with immunoSEQ multiplex PCR; TCRdb holds only in-frame clones, not every one. The table includes 950,000 to 1,300,000 clones, approximately 72% detected once. The sequencing input was memory CD4+ T cells sorted from blood. Indicated subset: CD45RA-negative fraction. The receptors were sampled from a young man in good health.

This clone has a handful of counts. The sample has other DNA sequences that encode this CDR3 too. This chain uses TRBV27 with TRBJ1-1; 8 bases are shared with TRBD1. CDR1 MNHEY and CDR2 SMNVEV come from the germline V gene (reference sequence). The CDR3 runs 14 residues. V lost 5 bases, J lost 0 bases, and 2 bases stayed unmatched. CDR3 amino acids: CASSPDRVNTEAFF. For the CDR3, the DNA is TGTGCCAGCAGTCCGGACAGGGTGAACACTGAAGCTTTCTTT.

The chain employs TRBV11-2 and TRBJ2-5; TRBD2 matches at 12 bases. Per the germline V gene, CDR1 is SGHAT and CDR2 is FQNNGV. With V trimmed by 5 bases and J by 5 bases, 9 bases remained unmatched. This CDR3 is 16 amino acids long. CDR3 nucleotides: TGTGCCAGCAGCCCTTGGACTAGCGGGATTGGGGAGACCCAGTACTTC. This codes for CASSPWTSGIGETQYF. The variable domain in full, with the rest retrieved from reference TRBV11-2 and TRBJ2-5, is EAGVAQSPRYKIIEKRQSVAFWCNPISGHATLYWYQQILGQGPKLLIQFQNNGVVDDSQLPKDRFSAERLKGVDSTLKIQPAKLEDSAVYLCASSPWTSGIGETQYFGPGTRLLVL.

V usage is TRBV25-1 and J usage is TRBJ1-4, with D tentatively TRBD1 (5 bases). The germline V gene encodes CDR1 MGHDK and CDR2 SYGVNS. This CDR3 has 14 amino acids. Trimming removed 5 bases at V and 8 bases at J, with 15 bases between. The CDR3 loop is CASSQGSGLEKLFF. CDR3 coding DNA: TGTGCCAGCAGTCAGGGATCGGGACTGGAAAAACTGTTTTTT.

The CDR3 spells CASSPPDRGPYEQYF. For the CDR3, the DNA is TGTGCCAGCAGTCCACCCGATAGGGGGCCCTACGAGCAGTACTTC. This chain connects TRBV6-6 to TRBJ2-7; 7 positions match TRBD1. The CDR3 loop spans 15 amino acids. The V gene end was trimmed by 5 bases and the J gene end by 2 bases; junction bases not matched to a gene: 9. Germline V gene lookup returns CDR1 MNHNY and CDR2 SVGAGI (reference sequence).

Of note for this clone: One junction end disagrees with the germline gene, perhaps due to a read error. The chain links TRBV7-7 to TRBJ1-6; 8 nucleotides match TRBD1. The germline V gene encodes CDR1 SSHAT and CDR2 FNYEAQ (reference sequence). This CDR3 has 17 amino acids. The CDR3 DNA follows: TGTGCTAGCAGCTTAGAGGACAGGGAGCGGAATAATTCACCCCTCCACTTT. Translation: CASSLEDRERNNSPLHF.

This clone was found a few times. The rearrangement links TRBV6-6 to TRBJ1-1; D call uncertain. V was shortened by 7 bases and J by 1 base, with 10 bases between the two germline ends. Germline V gene data show CDR1 as MNHNY and CDR2 as SVGAGI (reference sequence). The CDR3 contains 13 residues. DNA of the CDR3: TGTGCCAGCACCCAAAACTGGAACACTGAAGCTTTCTTT. The encoded protein is CASTQNWNTEAFF.

V is TRBV7-2 and J is TRBJ2-3; D is unresolved. CDR3 size: 13 residues. V was cut by 6 bases and J by 2 bases, with 9 bases left in between. Germline V gene lookup returns CDR1 SGHTA and CDR2 FQGNSA. The CDR3 spells CASSTRFTDTQYF. CDR3 bases: TGTGCCAGCAGTACGAGATTCACAGATACGCAGTATTTT.